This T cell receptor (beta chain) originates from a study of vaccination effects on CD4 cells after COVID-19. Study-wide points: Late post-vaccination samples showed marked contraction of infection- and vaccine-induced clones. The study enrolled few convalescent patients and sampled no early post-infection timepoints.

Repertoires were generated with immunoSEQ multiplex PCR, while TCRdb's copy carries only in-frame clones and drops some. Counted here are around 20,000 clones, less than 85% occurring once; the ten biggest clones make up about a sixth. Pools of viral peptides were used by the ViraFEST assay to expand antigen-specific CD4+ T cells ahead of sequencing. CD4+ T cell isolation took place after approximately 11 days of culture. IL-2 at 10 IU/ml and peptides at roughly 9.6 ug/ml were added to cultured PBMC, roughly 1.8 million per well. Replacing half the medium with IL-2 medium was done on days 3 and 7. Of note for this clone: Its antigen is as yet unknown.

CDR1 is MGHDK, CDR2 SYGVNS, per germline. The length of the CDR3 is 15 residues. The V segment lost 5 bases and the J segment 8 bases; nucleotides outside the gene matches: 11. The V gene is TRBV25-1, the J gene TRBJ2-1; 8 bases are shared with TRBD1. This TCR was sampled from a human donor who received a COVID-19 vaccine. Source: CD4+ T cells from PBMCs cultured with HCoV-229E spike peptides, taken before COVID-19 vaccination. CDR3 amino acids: CASSFQQGVRDEQFF. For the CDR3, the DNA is TGTGCCAGCAGTTTCCAACAGGGGGTTCGGGATGAGCAGTTCTTC.